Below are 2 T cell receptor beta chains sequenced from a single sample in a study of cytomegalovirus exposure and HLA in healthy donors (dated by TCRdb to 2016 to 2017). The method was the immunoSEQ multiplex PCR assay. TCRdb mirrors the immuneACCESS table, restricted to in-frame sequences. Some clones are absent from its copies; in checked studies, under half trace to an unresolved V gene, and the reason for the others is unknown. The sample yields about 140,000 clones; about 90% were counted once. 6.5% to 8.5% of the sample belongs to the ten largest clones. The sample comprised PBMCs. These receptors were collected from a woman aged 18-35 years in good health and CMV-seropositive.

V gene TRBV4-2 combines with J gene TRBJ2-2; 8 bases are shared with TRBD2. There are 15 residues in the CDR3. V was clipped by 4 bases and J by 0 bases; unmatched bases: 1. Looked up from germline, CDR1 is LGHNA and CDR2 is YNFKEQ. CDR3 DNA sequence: TGTGCCAGCAGCCTCGGGGGGGCGAACACCGGGGAGCTGTTTTTT. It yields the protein CASSLGGANTGELFF.

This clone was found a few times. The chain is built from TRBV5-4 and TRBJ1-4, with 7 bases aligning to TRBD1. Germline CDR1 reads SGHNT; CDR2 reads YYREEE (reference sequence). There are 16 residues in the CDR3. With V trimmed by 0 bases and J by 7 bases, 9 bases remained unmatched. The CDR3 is CASSLGGGQSREKLFF. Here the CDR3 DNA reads TGTGCCAGCAGCTTGGGAGGGGGACAGAGCCGTGAAAAACTGTTTTTT.